This TCR beta chain came from a study of blood T cell repertoires in COVID-19. Overall study context: The origin of the acute and convalescent COVID-19 samples was the United States, Italy and Spain. T cells, B-cell-depleted T cells, or PBMCs provided the cDNA or gDNA that served as material.

In the original analysis: Reference gene primer amplification gave nucleated cell count estimates. This table comes from immunoSEQ multiplex PCR, and its TCRdb copy is limited to in-frame clones, with some not included. V and J calls plus clone size are reproduced from that table; the DNA served to infer D and trimming. This sample has about 300,000 clones, with approximately 88% found just once. Losses at the gene ends were 8 bases for V and 1 base for J; bases not matched to a gene: 8. The CDR3 is made up of 15 amino acids. Germline V lookup: CDR1 SGHRS, CDR2 YFSETQ. The sequence was obtained from a woman younger than 45 who had recovered from COVID-19. The J gene is TRBJ1-3, the V gene TRBV5-1; the match to TRBD1 covers 8 bases. The sample consisted of peripheral blood. The CDR3 DNA reads as TGCGCCAGTTCCGGACAGGGCTCATCTGGAAACACCATATATTTT. It is translated as CASSGQGSSGNTIYF.